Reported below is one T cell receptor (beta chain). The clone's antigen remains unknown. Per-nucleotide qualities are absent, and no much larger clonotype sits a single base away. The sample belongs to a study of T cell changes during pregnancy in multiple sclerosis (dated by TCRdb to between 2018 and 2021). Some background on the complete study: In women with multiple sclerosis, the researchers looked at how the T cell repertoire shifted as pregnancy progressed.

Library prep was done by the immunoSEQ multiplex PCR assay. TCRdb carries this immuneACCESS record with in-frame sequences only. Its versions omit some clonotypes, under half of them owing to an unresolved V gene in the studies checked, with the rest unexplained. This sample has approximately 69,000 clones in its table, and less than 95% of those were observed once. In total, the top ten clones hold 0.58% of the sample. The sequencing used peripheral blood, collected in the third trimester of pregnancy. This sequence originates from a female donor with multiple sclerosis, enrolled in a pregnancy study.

The CDR3 is CASSLGGAGETQYF. In nucleotides, the sequence is TGTGCCAGCAGCTTGGGGGGGGCGGGGGAGACCCAGTACTTC. The V and J genes are TRBV7-2 and TRBJ2-5, with TRBD2 tentatively as D gene (7 bases match). V loses 3 bases, J loses 5 bases, and the germline ends lie 13 bases apart. CDR1 and CDR2 were assigned from the germline V gene as SGHTA and FQGNSA. Taken from cysteine to phenylalanine, the CDR3 has 14 residues. Just the 42-base CDR3 DNA is kept, in frame starting at base 1. This CDR3, with the reference TRBV7-2 and TRBJ2-5 proteins standing in past its ends, gives the full variable domain GAGVSQSPSNKVTEKGKDVELRCDPISGHTALYWYRQSLGQGLEFLIYFQGNSAPDKSGLPSDRFSAERTGGSVSTLTIQRTQQEDSAVYLCASSLGGAGETQYFGPGTRLLVL.